Each of the 20 T cell receptor beta chains below was sequenced from the same sample in a study of beta chain features in type 1 diabetes. Expressed TCRB transcripts were sequenced after all isolated RNA was converted to cDNA. Here immunoSEQ multiplex PCR was the method, and the copy in TCRdb shows in-frame clones only, minus some. Among a few hundred thousand clones listed, 10% to 15% were seen once. Material for sequencing was naive CD4+ T cells from blood. Receptor source: a man aged 18 to 29 in good health.

This clone came up a few times. The chain employs TRBV30 and TRBJ2-1, with D possibly matching TRBD1 (5 bases). Germline V gives CDR1 GTSNPN, CDR2 SVGIG (reference sequence). This CDR3 contains 13 residues. Trimming removed 0 bases from V and 7 bases from J, with 10 bases in between. CDR3 loop: CAWSVQGTNEQFF. CDR3 DNA: TGTGCCTGGAGTGTTCAGGGTACGAATGAGCAGTTCTTC.

This chain links TRBV28 with TRBJ2-7; 9 nucleotides line up with TRBD1. The V segment lost 9 bases and the J segment 5 bases; nucleotides outside the gene matches: 5. The germline gives CDR1 MDHEN, CDR2 SYDVKM. The CDR3 has 12 amino acids. In DNA form, the CDR3 reads TGTGCCAGTGGGACAGGGAGTGACGAGCAGTACTTC. Amino acid sequence: CASGTGSDEQYF.

This clone has just a few counts. The V gene is TRBV7-2, the J gene TRBJ2-2, with D perhaps TRBD1 (6 bases). The CDR3 extends over 17 amino acids. Germline V gene sequence: CDR1 SGHTA, CDR2 FQGNSA. Trimming cost V 0 bases and J 0 bases, with 11 bases left between them. The CDR3 is CASSLAAGTTNTGELFF. CDR3 coding DNA: TGTGCCAGCAGCTTAGCCGCCGGGACAACGAACACCGGGGAGCTGTTTTTT. Full variable domain (outside the CDR3, taken from reference TRBV7-2 and TRBJ2-2): GAGVSQSPSNKVTEKGKDVELRCDPISGHTALYWYRQSLGQGLEFLIYFQGNSAPDKSGLPSDRFSAERTGGSVSTLTIQRTQQEDSAVYLCASSLAAGTTNTGELFFGEGSRLTVL.

The chain uses TRBV7-9 and TRBJ2-3; a possible D gene is TRBD2 (7 bases). The CDR3 is made up of 14 amino acids. The germline CDR1 and CDR2 sequences are SEHNR and FQNEAQ (reference sequence). The V and J ends lost 1 base and 4 bases respectively, with 9 bases between them. The CDR3 coding sequence is TGTGCCAGCAGCTTAGGGGGGGGGCCAGATACGCAGTATTTT. It is translated as CASSLGGGPDTQYF.

This clone appeared a few times. This chain links TRBV5-1 with TRBJ2-3, with D possibly being TRBD1 (6 bases). The germline V gene has CDR1 SGHRS and CDR2 YFSETQ. The CDR3 spans 14 residues. The V and J ends lost 2 bases and 0 bases respectively, with 7 bases between them. CDR3 DNA: TGCGCCAGCAGCTTCGGACAGAGCACAGATACGCAGTATTTT. It codes for CASSFGQSTDTQYF.

This clone has more than one count but fewer than ten. This rearrangement joins TRBV9 to TRBJ2-3; TRBD1 agrees at 7 bases. The germline V gene has CDR1 SGDLS and CDR2 YYNGEE. J was trimmed by 0 bases and V by 0 bases; bases with no gene match: 4. This CDR3 is built from 16 residues. The CDR3 DNA follows: TGTGCCAGCAGCGTAGCAAGGGGGCCTAGCACAGATACGCAGTATTTT. Encoded protein: CASSVARGPSTDTQYF.

J is TRBJ1-5 and V is TRBV15, with unresolved D. Germline-derived CDR1 and CDR2 are LNHNV and YYDKDF (reference sequence). Trimming left V 1 base short and J 1 base short, with 5 bases between. The CDR3 is 14 residues long. CDR3 in amino acids: CATSRGQSNQPQHF. In nucleotides, the CDR3 is TGTGCCACCAGCAGAGGACAAAGCAATCAGCCCCAGCATTTT. The full variable domain, in which reference TRBV15 and TRBJ1-5 provide the parts outside the CDR3, is DAMVIQNPRYQVTQFGKPVTLSCSQTLNHNVMYWYQQKSSQAPKLLFHYYDKDFNNEADTPDNFQSRRPNTSFCFLDIRSPGLGDTAMYLCATSRGQSNQPQHFGDGTRLSIL.

This clone was seen only a few times. The chain links TRBV18 to TRBJ1-5; 7 bases are shared with TRBD1. This CDR3 has 14 amino acids. Germline V gene data show CDR1 as KGHSH and CDR2 as LQKENI. With 6 bases clipped from V and 5 bases from J, the junction kept 7 bases outside the gene matches. The CDR3 DNA reads TGTGCCAGCTCCCGTGGGACAGCTGATCAGCCCCAGCATTTT. Its translation: CASSRGTADQPQHF.

In this sample, this clone turned up a few times. The gene calls are TRBV30 and TRBJ1-2; D gene unclear. The CDR3 covers 13 residues. Germline values: CDR1 GTSNPN, CDR2 SVGIG (reference sequence). Between the trimmed V and J ends, which lost 4 bases and 2 bases, there was a span of 11 bases. This chain's CDR3 is CAWIGESNYGYTF. In DNA, the CDR3 is TGTGCCTGGATTGGGGAGTCCAACTATGGCTACACCTTC.

This clone was picked up a small number of times. The V gene is TRBV23-1, the J gene TRBJ2-3, with 9 bases matching TRBD2. TRBV23-1 is classed as an ORF, of uncertain function. The CDR3 is made up of 22 amino acids. V lost 2 bases and J lost 3; bases outside the gene matches: 24. The CDR3 loop reads CASSQTAEWPSGVRGETDTQYF. CDR3 in DNA: TGCGCCAGCAGTCAAACGGCCGAGTGGCCTAGCGGGGTGAGGGGAGAGACAGATACGCAGTATTTT.

V and J are TRBV30 and TRBJ2-7, with 9 bases aligning to TRBD2. J gave up 3 bases and V 2 bases, and 5 bases lay outside the gene matches. Germline lookup yields CDR1 GTSNPN and CDR2 SVGIG (reference sequence). The CDR3 consists of 14 residues. In DNA form, the CDR3 reads TGTGCCTGGAGTAAACTAGCGGGCTACTACGAGCAGTACTTC. It is translated as CAWSKLAGYYEQYF.

The rearrangement joins TRBV6-5 to TRBJ2-2; 7 nucleotides align to TRBD2. CDR1 and CDR2 from the germline V gene are MNHEY and SVGAGI. The V and J ends lost 10 bases and 5 bases, in that order; junction bases with no gene match: 10. The CDR3 contains 14 residues. As DNA, the CDR3 is TGTGCCACCATGGATGGGAGGGTTACCGGGGAGCTGTTTTTT. Its protein is CATMDGRVTGELFF.

This clone has just a few counts. V gene TRBV6-1 combines with J gene TRBJ2-3, with D hard to call. V dropped 6 bases and J dropped 6 bases, with 13 bases sitting between them. This CDR3 is 13 amino acids long. Germline V gene lookup returns CDR1 MNHNS and CDR2 SASEGT. In nucleotides, the CDR3 is TGTGCCAGCAGCCAATCAGGCTCCGATACGCAGTATTTT. Translating it yields CASSQSGSDTQYF.

This clone came up a few times. This sequence joins TRBV5-1 and TRBJ2-7, with 8 bases fitting TRBD1. The germline gives CDR1 SGHRS, CDR2 YFSETQ. V lost 4 bases to trimming and J lost 2 bases; unmatched junction nucleotides: 11. This CDR3 contains 16 residues. This chain's CDR3 is CASSPTTPGQAYEQYF. As DNA, the CDR3 is TGCGCCAGCAGCCCCACCACGCCGGGACAGGCCTACGAGCAGTACTTC.

The CDR3 DNA sequence: TGTGCCACGGGGGGGGCGAACACCGGGGAGCTGTTTTTT. This gives the protein CATGGANTGELFF. J is TRBJ2-2 and V is TRBV15, with 7 nucleotides matching TRBD2. Germline V CDR1 and CDR2: LNHNV, YYDKDF (reference sequence). CDR3 length equals 13 residues. V shed 9 bases, J shed 0 bases, and the junction held 1 base outside the gene matches.

The chain couples TRBV10-3 to TRBJ2-1; D remains unclear. This CDR3 comprises 12 residues. CDR1 and CDR2 (germline): ENHRY, SYGVKD. Trimming took off 4 bases at V and 6 bases at J, with 7 bases between the two ends. The CDR3 is CAISGSSNEQFF. The CDR3 region has the DNA TGTGCCATCAGTGGGTCTAGCAATGAGCAGTTCTTC.

This clone was picked up a small number of times. The chain combines TRBV2 with TRBJ2-4, with D hard to call. The V gene lost 2 bases and the J gene lost 11 bases, with 10 bases spanning the gap. From germline, CDR1 is SNHLY and CDR2 FYNNEI. The CDR3 spans 12 residues. For the CDR3, the DNA is TGTGCCAGCAGTGAAACGCAGCGATTTCAGTACTTC. It translates to CASSETQRFQYF.

This clone has just a few counts. The CDR3 sequence is CASKGGGDTQYF. In DNA form, the CDR3 reads TGTGCCAGCAAGGGCGGGGGGGATACGCAGTATTTT. The chain uses TRBV7-2 and TRBJ2-3; 8 bases match TRBD2. CDR1 and CDR2 (germline): SGHTA, FQGNSA. V lost 7 bases, J lost 6 bases, and 3 bases stayed unmatched. CDR3 length: 12 amino acids. The complete variable domain, with remaining parts taken from reference TRBV7-2 and TRBJ2-3, reads GAGVSQSPSNKVTEKGKDVELRCDPISGHTALYWYRQSLGQGLEFLIYFQGNSAPDKSGLPSDRFSAERTGGSVSTLTIQRTQQEDSAVYLCASKGGGDTQYFGPGTRLTVL.

This clone appeared many times. The V and J genes are TRBV7-9 and TRBJ2-6, with no clear D. Germline-derived CDR1 and CDR2 are SEHNR and FQNEAQ (reference sequence). The V and J ends lost 5 bases and 17 bases respectively, with 4 bases between them. The CDR3 has 8 amino acids. CDR3 coding DNA: TGTGCCAGCAGCCCAGTGACTTTC. Translating it yields CASSPVTF.

On this clone: Other DNA sequences in this sample translate to the same CDR3. This chain uses TRBV5-6 with TRBJ2-2, with D tentatively TRBD2 (6 bases). V lost 0 bases and J lost 4, with 7 bases in between. The CDR3 sequence is 14 residues long. Germline V lookup: CDR1 SGHDT, CDR2 YYEEEE. CDR3 residues: CASSLVGGTGELFF. The CDR3 bases are TGTGCCAGCAGCTTGGTGGGAGGCACCGGGGAGCTGTTTTTT.